These 10 T cell receptor beta chains were sequenced from one sample in a study of T-cell reconstitution after alpha-beta-depleted transplantation in children. TCRbeta library preparation incorporated unique molecular identifiers. From the PCR reads, TCRdb called clonotypes with MiXCR, one entry per CDR3 protein. This table holds 95,000 to 120,000 distinct CDR3 sequences, 5% to 8% found once. Here the sequenced sample was PBMCs, mostly from graft donor cells, taken 360 days after TCRalphabeta/CD19-depleted stem cell transplant. The receptors were gathered from a male patient between 2 and 10 years old who had a stem cell transplant for acute lymphoblastic leukemia, so the T cells may come from the graft donor.

This clonotype was detected ten times or more. The V call is TRBV28, the J call TRBJ1-5; D call uncertain. Trimming shortened V by 3 bases and J by 2 bases, and 8 bases separated the two germline ends. The CDR3 loop spans 14 amino acids. Germline values: CDR1 MDHEN, CDR2 SYDVKM. The CDR3 region has the DNA TGTGCCAGCAGTTTGAGGTTCGGCAATCAGCCCCAGCATTTT. As protein: CASSLRFGNQPQHF.

In nucleotides, the CDR3 is TGTGCCAGCAGCTTAGTGGGAGGGTGGGAGACCCAGTACTTC. The encoded protein is CASSLVGGWETQYF. This chain uses TRBV11-2 with TRBJ2-5; TRBD2 agrees at 7 bases. Germline V gives CDR1 SGHAT, CDR2 FQNNGV. The CDR3 runs 14 residues. V dropped 1 base and J dropped 5; count of bases not matched to a gene: 4.

The CDR3 sequence is CATSTSGSPYNEQFF. CDR3 DNA sequence: TGTGCCACCAGCACATCCGGGAGCCCCTACAATGAGCAGTTCTTC. The chain is built from TRBV15 and TRBJ2-1; tentatively, D is TRBD2 (6 bases). V was clipped by 4 bases and J by 2 bases, with 12 bases between them. The CDR3 is made up of 15 amino acids. Germline CDR1 is LNHNV and CDR2 is YYDKDF (reference sequence). The full variable domain, completed using reference TRBV15 and TRBJ2-1, is DAMVIQNPRYQVTQFGKPVTLSCSQTLNHNVMYWYQQKSSQAPKLLFHYYDKDFNNEADTPDNFQSRRPNTSFCFLDIRSPGLGDTAMYLCATSTSGSPYNEQFFGPGTRLTVL.

The table lists this clonotype with many counts. V usage is TRBV27 and J usage is TRBJ2-7, with 7 bases matching TRBD1. This CDR3 contains 12 residues. CDR1 and CDR2 from the germline V gene are MNHEY and SMNVEV (reference sequence). With V trimmed by 5 bases and J by 6 bases, 4 bases remained unmatched. CDR3 sequence (DNA): TGTGCCAGCAGTCCGACAGGGCGCGAGCAGTACTTC. It translates to CASSPTGREQYF.

This clonotype came up many times. Relative to the germline gene, one junction end is altered; a read error may explain this. V is TRBV7-7 and J is TRBJ2-5, with 13 bases that match TRBD2. The length of the CDR3 is 15 residues. Looked up from germline, CDR1 is SSHAT and CDR2 is FNYEAQ (reference sequence). CDR3 DNA: TGTGCTAGCAGCCCGAAGACTAGCGGGAGGGAGACCCAGTACTTC. As protein: CASSPKTSGRETQYF.

This clonotype showed up many times. The gene calls are TRBV4-3 and TRBJ2-1, with 10 bases lining up with TRBD2. V trimming: 4 bases; J trimming: 6 bases; junction bases outside the gene matches: 12. Germline V gives CDR1 LGHNA, CDR2 YSLEER. There are 17 residues in the CDR3. In DNA, the CDR3 is TGCGCCAGCAGCCGCTCAGCGGCTAGCGGGAGTCCCAATGAGCAGTTCTTC. It encodes CASSRSAASGSPNEQFF.

This chain joins TRBV15 and TRBJ2-7; 7 bases map to TRBD1. V lost 4 bases and J lost 2; bases outside the gene matches: 14. Germline values: CDR1 LNHNV, CDR2 YYDKDF (reference sequence). There are 17 residues in the CDR3. The CDR3 region has the DNA TGTGCCACCAGCACCGGGACAGTGGGGATGGGGCCCTACGAGCAGTACTTC. Translated: CATSTGTVGMGPYEQYF.

This clonotype was counted between two and nine times. The chain employs TRBV27 and TRBJ1-1; D possibly corresponds to TRBD1 (5 bases). CDR1 and CDR2 from the germline V gene are MNHEY and SMNVEV (reference sequence). V was clipped by 5 bases and J by 6 bases, with 19 bases between them. There are 15 residues in the CDR3. The CDR3 region is CASSPYLYGAPEAFF. In nucleotides, the CDR3 is TGTGCCAGCAGTCCATACCTCTACGGGGCGCCTGAAGCTTTCTTT.

This clonotype has a handful of counts. V is TRBV24-1 and J is TRBJ1-1, with 7 bases that match TRBD1. The CDR3 loop spans 11 amino acids. The germline V gene has CDR1 KGHDR and CDR2 SFDVKD. The CDR3, as DNA: TGTGCGGGACAGCTGAACACTGAAGCTTTCTTT. It yields the protein CAGQLNTEAFF.

In this sample, this clonotype turned up many times. The gene calls are TRBV10-3 and TRBJ2-5, with 7 positions matching TRBD1. This CDR3 comprises 13 residues. The V gene's germline CDR1 is ENHRY and CDR2 SYGVKD. The junction had 2 bases not matched to a gene; V was cut back by 4 bases and J by 3 bases. The CDR3 DNA reads as TGTGCCATCAGTGTGACAGGGAAAGAGACCCAGTACTTC. It is translated as CAISVTGKETQYF.